This T cell receptor beta chain is from a study of cytomegalovirus exposure and HLA in healthy donors. Researchers ran the PCR with 60 Vbeta and 13 Jbeta primers. Generated by immunoSEQ multiplex PCR, the TCRdb table keeps only in-frame clones and is missing some. The sample lists around 150,000 clones; nearly 80% were seen once. V shed 4 bases and J 6 bases; nucleotides not matched to a gene: 6. The germline CDR1 and CDR2 sequences are MGHRA and YSYEKL. The CDR3 covers 14 residues. Study outcomes and limitations: Analyses of presence and absence presupposed an approximately uniform sequencing depth across donors. Rare TCR sequences predominated, though certain public TCRs were found in many donors. Several of the most significant clusters appeared, in a later analysis, to be linked to common viral pathogens. Researchers catalogued under 200 TCR beta chains as cytomegalovirus-associated.

In regard to this clone: The antigen is undetermined.

The source material was PBMCs. This TCR was recovered from a man younger than 30 in good health and CMV-seropositive. The chain couples TRBV4-1 to TRBJ1-2; 9 nucleotides line up with TRBD1. In DNA form, the CDR3 reads TGCGCCAGCAGCCGCACTAGGACAGGGGATGGCTACACCTTC. This codes for CASSRTRTGDGYTF.